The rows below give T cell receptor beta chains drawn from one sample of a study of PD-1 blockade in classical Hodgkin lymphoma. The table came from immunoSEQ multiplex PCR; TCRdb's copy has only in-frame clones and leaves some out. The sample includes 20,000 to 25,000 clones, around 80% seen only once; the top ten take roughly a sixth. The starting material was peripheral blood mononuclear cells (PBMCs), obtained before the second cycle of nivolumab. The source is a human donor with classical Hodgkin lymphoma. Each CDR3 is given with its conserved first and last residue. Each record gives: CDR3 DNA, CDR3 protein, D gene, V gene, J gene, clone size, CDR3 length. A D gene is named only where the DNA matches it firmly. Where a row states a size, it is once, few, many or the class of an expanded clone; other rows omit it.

CDR3nt: TGTGCCAGCAGCTTAGGGACTAGCGTCGATACGCAGTATTTT
CDR3aa: CASSLGTSVDTQYF
d_gene: TRBD2
v_gene: TRBV7-2
j_gene: TRBJ2-3
abundance: -
len: 14

CDR3nt: TGTGCCAGCAGCTTTTCGGGCCGACTAGGTTCACCCCTCCACTTT
CDR3aa: CASSFSGRLGSPLHF
d_gene: -
v_gene: TRBV6-5
j_gene: TRBJ1-6
abundance: -
len: 15

CDR3nt: TGTGCCAGCAGCGTTGACAGGGCCTATGGCTACACCTTC
CDR3aa: CASSVDRAYGYTF
d_gene: TRBD1
v_gene: TRBV7-8
j_gene: TRBJ1-2
abundance: -
len: 13

CDR3nt: TGTGCCAGCAGTCGGACCGGACCAGTTGTCTATGGCTACACCTTC
CDR3aa: CASSRTGPVVYGYTF
d_gene: -
v_gene: TRBV6-5
j_gene: TRBJ1-2
abundance: few
len: 15

CDR3nt: TGTGCCAGCAGCTTATTTCCCGAAATCGGGGAGCTGTTTTTT
CDR3aa: CASSLFPEIGELFF
d_gene: -
v_gene: TRBV7-2
j_gene: TRBJ2-2
abundance: -
len: 14

CDR3nt: TGTGCCAGCCACTTGGGACAGGGGGCATGGGAGACCCAGTACTTC
CDR3aa: CASHLGQGAWETQYF
d_gene: TRBD1
v_gene: TRBV28
j_gene: TRBJ2-5
abundance: -
len: 15

CDR3nt: TGTGCCAGCAGCACCACCCGACTAGCGGGAGGCGAGTTACTAAAAGAGACCCAGTACTTC
CDR3aa: CASSTTRLAGGELLKETQYF
d_gene: TRBD2
v_gene: TRBV7-8
j_gene: TRBJ2-5
abundance: -
len: 20

CDR3nt: TGTGCCAGCAGCCAGTCTTGGGGTTCACCCCTCCACTTT
CDR3aa: CASSQSWGSPLHF
d_gene: -
v_gene: TRBV9
j_gene: TRBJ1-6
abundance: -
len: 13

CDR3nt: TGCGCCAGCGGAAAAGGGTGGGCCCCGCCCCAAGAGACCCAGTACTTC
CDR3aa: CASGKGWAPPQETQYF
d_gene: -
v_gene: TRBV10-2
j_gene: TRBJ2-5
abundance: -
len: 16

CDR3nt: TGTGCCAGCAGTTTTCTCGGCTTCCTGTTTTTT
CDR3aa: CASSFLGFLFF
d_gene: -
v_gene: TRBV28
j_gene: TRBJ1-4
abundance: -
len: 11

CDR3nt: TGTGCCGGACCCATACAGGGGCCCTATGGCTACACCTTC
CDR3aa: CAGPIQGPYGYTF
d_gene: TRBD1
v_gene: TRBV30
j_gene: TRBJ1-2
abundance: -
len: 13

CDR3nt: TGTGCCAGCAGTTTTTCCCAGGGGGTTTCCTATGGCTACACCTTC
CDR3aa: CASSFSQGVSYGYTF
d_gene: TRBD1
v_gene: TRBV5-4
j_gene: TRBJ1-2
abundance: once
len: 15

CDR3nt: TGCAGCGTTGAAGGCTGGACTAGCGGGATATACAATGAGCAGTTCTTC
CDR3aa: CSVEGWTSGIYNEQFF
d_gene: TRBD2
v_gene: TRBV29-1
j_gene: TRBJ2-1
abundance: -
len: 16

CDR3nt: TGTGCCAGTAGGACCCTTAGCGGGAGCACAGATACGCAGTATTTT
CDR3aa: CASRTLSGSTDTQYF
d_gene: TRBD2
v_gene: TRBV19
j_gene: TRBJ2-3
abundance: -
len: 15

CDR3nt: TGTGCCAGCAGCGTAAGCGGGGGGACAGATACGCAGTATTTT
CDR3aa: CASSVSGGTDTQYF
d_gene: TRBD2
v_gene: TRBV9
j_gene: TRBJ2-3
abundance: -
len: 14

CDR3nt: TGTGCCAGCAGTCCATTACCGGGACAGCAAGAGACCCAGTACTTC
CDR3aa: CASSPLPGQQETQYF
d_gene: TRBD1
v_gene: TRBV28
j_gene: TRBJ2-5
abundance: -
len: 15

CDR3nt: TGTGCCAGCCGCGGGTTTAGCAATCAGCCCCAGCATTTT
CDR3aa: CASRGFSNQPQHF
d_gene: -
v_gene: TRBV27
j_gene: TRBJ1-5
abundance: -
len: 13

CDR3nt: TGTGCCAGCAGTGCCCCTAGGGAGGGGAAGAGAACAGATACGCAGTATTTT
CDR3aa: CASSAPREGKRTDTQYF
d_gene: TRBD2
v_gene: TRBV25-1
j_gene: TRBJ2-3
abundance: -
len: 17

CDR3nt: TGTGCCAGCAGTTCCATAATCCGGGACACTAGCACAGATACGCAGTATTTT
CDR3aa: CASSSIIRDTSTDTQYF
d_gene: -
v_gene: TRBV2
j_gene: TRBJ2-3
abundance: -
len: 17

CDR3nt: TGTGCCAGCTCACTAGGGGCTCGGAGCTCCTACGAGCAGTACTTC
CDR3aa: CASSLGARSSYEQYF
d_gene: -
v_gene: TRBV18
j_gene: TRBJ2-7
abundance: -
len: 15

CDR3nt: TGTGCCAGCAGCTTCCTAGCGGGAGCCGAGCAGTACTTC
CDR3aa: CASSFLAGAEQYF
d_gene: TRBD2
v_gene: TRBV11-2
j_gene: TRBJ2-7
abundance: -
len: 13

CDR3nt: TGTGCCAGCACTTGGGTGACTAGCACAGATACGCAGTATTTT
CDR3aa: CASTWVTSTDTQYF
d_gene: -
v_gene: TRBV6-1
j_gene: TRBJ2-3
abundance: -
len: 14

CDR3nt: TGCGCCAGCAGCCAACGCCCCGTGGCAGAGCGCAATCAGCCCCAGCATTTT
CDR3aa: CASSQRPVAERNQPQHF
d_gene: -
v_gene: TRBV4-1
j_gene: TRBJ1-5
abundance: -
len: 17

CDR3nt: TGCGCCAGCAGCCGCAGACAGGGGAGGGACACAGATACGCAGTATTTT
CDR3aa: CASSRRQGRDTDTQYF
d_gene: -
v_gene: TRBV4-3
j_gene: TRBJ2-3
abundance: once
len: 16

CDR3nt: TGTGCCAGCTGCGGGGGTGGCACTGAAGCTTTCTTT
CDR3aa: CASCGGGTEAFF
d_gene: -
v_gene: TRBV6-5
j_gene: TRBJ1-1
abundance: -
len: 12

CDR3nt: TGTGCCAGCAGAGAAGACAGAACGCAAGAGACCCAGTACTTC
CDR3aa: CASREDRTQETQYF
d_gene: -
v_gene: TRBV2
j_gene: TRBJ2-5
abundance: -
len: 14

CDR3nt: TGTGCCAGCAGCTTGATAGGGGCTGGAAACACCATATATTTT
CDR3aa: CASSLIGAGNTIYF
d_gene: -
v_gene: TRBV5-4
j_gene: TRBJ1-3
abundance: once
len: 14

CDR3nt: TGCGCCAGCAGCCGGTGGACAGGAAAAACAACTAATGAAAAACTGTTTTTT
CDR3aa: CASSRWTGKTTNEKLFF
d_gene: TRBD1
v_gene: TRBV5-1
j_gene: TRBJ1-4
abundance: -
len: 17

CDR3nt: TGTGCCAGCAGTCCAAGTCCAACTAATGAAAAACTGTTTTTT
CDR3aa: CASSPSPTNEKLFF
d_gene: -
v_gene: TRBV5-6
j_gene: TRBJ1-4
abundance: once
len: 14

CDR3nt: TGCGCCAGCAGTGAGTCTCCTACAGATACGCAGTATTTT
CDR3aa: CASSESPTDTQYF
d_gene: -
v_gene: TRBV10-1
j_gene: TRBJ2-3
abundance: once
len: 13

CDR3nt: TGTGCCATCACCGGGGTCATGAACACTGAAGCTTTCTTT
CDR3aa: CAITGVMNTEAFF
d_gene: -
v_gene: TRBV10-3
j_gene: TRBJ1-1
abundance: -
len: 13

CDR3nt: TGTGCCAGCAGCCATCAGGGGTATGAAGAGACCCAGTACTTC
CDR3aa: CASSHQGYEETQYF
d_gene: -
v_gene: TRBV27
j_gene: TRBJ2-5
abundance: once
len: 14

CDR3nt: TGTGCCAGCAGCTCGAGCACAGATACGCAGTATTTT
CDR3aa: CASSSSTDTQYF
d_gene: -
v_gene: TRBV13
j_gene: TRBJ2-3
abundance: -
len: 12

CDR3nt: TGTGCCAGCAGCCAAGATAGTGCGGGGGACAGGGGTGAAAAACTGTTTTTT
CDR3aa: CASSQDSAGDRGEKLFF
d_gene: TRBD1
v_gene: TRBV14
j_gene: TRBJ1-4
abundance: few
len: 17

CDR3nt: TGCGCCAGCAGCCAAGATACGCTAGCGAAGCAGTTCTTC
CDR3aa: CASSQDTLAKQFF
d_gene: -
v_gene: TRBV4-1
j_gene: TRBJ2-1
abundance: -
len: 13

CDR3nt: TGTGCCAGCAGTGGAGTACCGGGTTCCAATCAGCCCCAGCATTTT
CDR3aa: CASSGVPGSNQPQHF
d_gene: -
v_gene: TRBV6-1
j_gene: TRBJ1-5
abundance: -
len: 15

CDR3nt: TGTGCCAGCAGTTTACGACTAGCAAAGCAGTTCTTC
CDR3aa: CASSLRLAKQFF
d_gene: TRBD2
v_gene: TRBV28
j_gene: TRBJ2-1
abundance: -
len: 12

CDR3nt: TGCGCCAGCAGCCAAGATGGTGGAGGGTCTGGAAACACCATATATTTT
CDR3aa: CASSQDGGGSGNTIYF
d_gene: -
v_gene: TRBV4-3
j_gene: TRBJ1-3
abundance: -
len: 16

CDR3nt: TGCACCAGCAGCCAGGTCTGGCGGAGCACAGATACGCAGTATTTT
CDR3aa: CTSSQVWRSTDTQYF
d_gene: -
v_gene: TRBV1
j_gene: TRBJ2-3
abundance: -
len: 15

CDR3nt: TGCGCCAGCAGCCACCCCTCGGGACTAACGCAAGAGACCCAGTACTTC
CDR3aa: CASSHPSGLTQETQYF
d_gene: TRBD2
v_gene: TRBV4-1
j_gene: TRBJ2-5
abundance: -
len: 16

CDR3nt: TGTGCCAGCAGCTTGGCCGGAATAGCGCAGGGCCAAGAGACCCAGTACTTC
CDR3aa: CASSLAGIAQGQETQYF
d_gene: -
v_gene: TRBV5-8
j_gene: TRBJ2-5
abundance: -
len: 17

CDR3nt: TGTGCCAGCAGCCCGGGACAGTGGGACTATGGCTACACCTTC
CDR3aa: CASSPGQWDYGYTF
d_gene: TRBD1
v_gene: TRBV5-4
j_gene: TRBJ1-2
abundance: -
len: 14

CDR3nt: TGTGCCAGCAGTATAGCGGGAGGACGGGAGACCCAGTACTTC
CDR3aa: CASSIAGGRETQYF
d_gene: TRBD2
v_gene: TRBV9
j_gene: TRBJ2-5
abundance: -
len: 14

CDR3nt: TGCGCCAGCGCGGGGGCAGGGGCAATGGGTGAGCAGTTCTTC
CDR3aa: CASAGAGAMGEQFF
d_gene: -
v_gene: TRBV4-1
j_gene: TRBJ2-1
abundance: -
len: 14

CDR3nt: TGTGCCAGCAGTTACGAGGGCGCATCTAGTATAGAGACCCAGTACTTC
CDR3aa: CASSYEGASSIETQYF
d_gene: -
v_gene: TRBV6-5
j_gene: TRBJ2-5
abundance: -
len: 16

CDR3nt: TGTGCCAGCAGCCCAACCGGGACGGCCGCCTATGGCTACACCTTC
CDR3aa: CASSPTGTAAYGYTF
d_gene: -
v_gene: TRBV14
j_gene: TRBJ1-2
abundance: -
len: 15

CDR3nt: TGCGCCAGCAGCTTGATTGGAGAGACCCAGTACTTC
CDR3aa: CASSLIGETQYF
d_gene: -
v_gene: TRBV5-1
j_gene: TRBJ2-5
abundance: few
len: 12

CDR3nt: TGTGCCAGCGCGGACAGCTATTCACCCCTCCACTTT
CDR3aa: CASADSYSPLHF
d_gene: -
v_gene: TRBV6-1
j_gene: TRBJ1-6
abundance: few
len: 12

CDR3nt: TGCGCCAGCAGCCAAATATTACAGGGGATTGGAACTGAAGCTTTCTTT
CDR3aa: CASSQILQGIGTEAFF
d_gene: TRBD1
v_gene: TRBV4-1
j_gene: TRBJ1-1
abundance: -
len: 16

CDR3nt: TGTGCTAGTGGTTTGCGTATAGCGGGGAGAAGCTCCTACGAGCAGTACTTC
CDR3aa: CASGLRIAGRSSYEQYF
d_gene: TRBD2
v_gene: TRBV12-5
j_gene: TRBJ2-7
abundance: -
len: 17

CDR3nt: TGTGCCAGCAGCTTAGTAAGGCCAGGGGAGAATGAAAAACTGTTTTTT
CDR3aa: CASSLVRPGENEKLFF
d_gene: -
v_gene: TRBV7-9
j_gene: TRBJ1-4
abundance: -
len: 16

CDR3nt: TGTGCCAGCAGCCAAGATAATACCGGTCAATACACCGGGGAGCTGTTTTTT
CDR3aa: CASSQDNTGQYTGELFF
d_gene: -
v_gene: TRBV4-2
j_gene: TRBJ2-2
abundance: -
len: 17

CDR3nt: TGCACCAGCATGACTAGCGGACCCAGCACAGATACGCAGTATTTT
CDR3aa: CTSMTSGPSTDTQYF
d_gene: -
v_gene: TRBV1
j_gene: TRBJ2-3
abundance: -
len: 15

CDR3nt: TGTGCCAGCAGTGATTACACTGAAGCTTTCTTT
CDR3aa: CASSDYTEAFF
d_gene: -
v_gene: TRBV2
j_gene: TRBJ1-1
abundance: -
len: 11

CDR3nt: TGTGCCAGCAGCTCTATGAATCAGCCCCAGCATTTT
CDR3aa: CASSSMNQPQHF
d_gene: -
v_gene: TRBV7-2
j_gene: TRBJ1-5
abundance: -
len: 12

CDR3nt: TGTGCCAGCAGTTATTCCGGGACAGAAGAGACCCAGTACTTC
CDR3aa: CASSYSGTEETQYF
d_gene: TRBD1
v_gene: TRBV6-1
j_gene: TRBJ2-5
abundance: -
len: 14

CDR3nt: TGTGCCAGCAGTGAAGGGGACAGGGAGTGGAATTCACCCCTCCACTTT
CDR3aa: CASSEGDREWNSPLHF
d_gene: TRBD1
v_gene: TRBV2
j_gene: TRBJ1-6
abundance: -
len: 16

CDR3nt: TGTGCCAGCAGCCCAGGAGCGGTGAATGAGCAGTTCTTC
CDR3aa: CASSPGAVNEQFF
d_gene: -
v_gene: TRBV7-2
j_gene: TRBJ2-1
abundance: -
len: 13